Described below is a single T cell receptor (beta chain) sequence and its context. No antigen is known for it. Repertoires were generated with immunoSEQ multiplex PCR, while TCRdb's copy carries only in-frame clones and drops some. The sample comprises some 52,000 clones, under 85% of which are singletons, and around 3.2% rests with the top ten. The data stem from a study of radiotherapy plus CTLA-4 blockade in lung cancer. Study in general: Among patients, around 19% showed objective responses, and about 30% had disease control. General study findings and limits: Clones of tumor-derived TCRs expanded in blood after radiotherapy plus ipilimumab.

This TCR was recovered from a human donor with non-small cell lung cancer who had a partial response to radiotherapy plus ipilimumab. This specimen was peripheral blood, taken from a patient treated with radiotherapy plus ipilimumab.

Here the CDR3 DNA reads TGTGCCAGCAGGTCACTAGCGGATGAGCAGTTCTTC. Amino acids: CASRSLADEQFF. J is TRBJ2-1 and V is TRBV7-9; 8 bases match TRBD2. The germline gives CDR1 SEHNR, CDR2 FQNEAQ (reference sequence). J lost 8 bases, V lost 6 bases, and 3 bases had no gene match. The CDR3 is made up of 12 amino acids.